This TCR beta chain emerged from a study of blood T cell repertoires in COVID-19 (TCRdb year 2020). About the study as a whole: Samples from collaborators originated in the United States, Italy and Spain and spanned both the acute and convalescent phases of COVID-19. Nearly every sample came with metadata listing a de-identified subject ID, COVID-19 status, age in years and sex. Where available, HLA class I and class II types were taken from metadata supplied by the sample provider and were not determined by assay-based typing. The repertoires were released in a freely available public database meant as a resource for research on the immune response to SARS-CoV-2. Deeply sampled blood TCRbeta repertoires from subjects exposed to, actively infected with, or recovered from COVID-19 were included in the dataset. The prospective study material was composed of cDNA or gDNA derived from T cells, B-cell-depleted T cells, or PBMCs. Samples were obtained from the ongoing ImmuneRACE study (first 160 participants) and from over a thousand subjects provided by 6 global collaborators. Points the paper makes about the study in general: The amount of clinical and demographic metadata varied by source and participant and was provided uncurated.

One collaborating source in Seattle enrolled patients while the patients were actively infected and followed the patients over time throughout the course of disease. The collaborating institutions used their own protocols to collect whole blood in K2EDTA tubes. For TCRbeta analysis, collaborators shipped samples in one of three forms: frozen whole blood, isolated PBMCs, or DNA extracted from either of those sample types. CDR1 and CDR2, looked up from the germline V gene, are ENHRY and SYGVKD. From the cysteine up to the phenylalanine, the CDR3 has a length of 17 residues. This entry keeps only the CDR3 DNA: 51 bases, framed from base 1. V is clipped by 3 bases and J by 10 bases, and the sequence between their germline boundaries is 27 bases long. This clone appeared a single time. There is no known antigen for this receptor. Base quality data are lacking; no much larger clone is found one base away.

TCRbeta CDR3 regions were amplified from genomic DNA using the immunoSEQ Assay, a bias-controlled multiplex PCR. Under the source paper's analysis protocol: The number of nucleated cells in each sample was estimated by amplification of reference gene primers within the assay. To quantify the absolute abundance of each unique TCRbeta CDR3 rearrangement, sequence reads were collapsed and filtered. Productive Simpson clonality was computed per sample as the square root of Simpson's diversity index over productive rearrangements. TCRdb stores this immuneACCESS table with in-frame sequences only. Part of the clones is absent; in the studies checked, under half of the shortfall reflects unresolved V genes, and no reason is known for the rest. The V and J calls and clone size were taken over from that table, and D and trimming were inferred from the DNA. The sample yields about 88,000 clones; around 90% were counted once. About 18% of the sample is held by the ten biggest clonotypes.

The chain couples TRBV10-3 to TRBJ1-1, and possibly TRBD1, on 6 matching bases. The sequenced sample consisted of peripheral blood. The clonotype originates from an older woman with COVID-19, enrolled during active disease. The sequenced DNA: TGTGCCATCAGTGACTTCGGCAGGGGAAACCCAGGCGGATCAGCTTTCTTT. The translation is CAISDFGRGNPGGSAFF.